This TCR beta chain was observed in a study of blood T cell repertoires in COVID-19. Study-wide context: Nucleic acid was either cDNA or gDNA, and it came from T cells, B-cell-depleted T cells, or PBMCs.

Germline lookup yields CDR1 SNHLY and CDR2 FYNNEI. This CDR3 is built from 14 residues. The V end lost 7 bases, the J end lost 2 bases, and 12 bases lay between the germline ends. Produced via immunoSEQ multiplex PCR; TCRdb's table is partial and in-frame only. The table shows 150,000 to 180,000 clones, with 65% to 90% occurring only once. The chain has TRBV2 and TRBJ2-1, with unresolved D. The sequence was collected from a woman aged 60-75 years with COVID-19, enrolled during active disease. Sequencing was performed on peripheral blood. The CDR3 nucleotides read TGTGCCAGCACCCAGGTGGCAACCTACAATGAGCAGTTCTTC. This codes for CASTQVATYNEQFF.